Here is one TCR beta chain with its context. Its antigen is currently unknown. The primer mix had 60 Vbeta and 13 Jbeta primers. Assay used: immunoSEQ multiplex PCR; TCRdb lists only in-frame clones, some missing. This table has under 100,000 clones, roughly 70% appearing once. The data originate from a study of cytomegalovirus exposure and HLA in healthy donors. Germline lookup yields CDR1 SNHLY and CDR2 FYNNEI. V was pared by 5 bases and J by 5 bases, with 4 bases of the junction left unmatched. The CDR3 has 15 residues. Study-wide points: TCR beta sequences reportedly predicted the HLA-A and HLA-B alleles of most subjects accurately. Clonal expansion, a later analysis showed, was greater in HLA-associated TCR beta chains than in equally common others. It was 150 or so TCR beta chains that were listed as cytomegalovirus-associated. Certain indistinguishable V segments, among them TRBV6-2 and TRBV6-3, were excluded.

The source is a woman aged 50 to 60 in good health and CMV-seropositive. Sequenced input: PBMCs. The chain employs TRBV2 and TRBJ2-2, with 11 positions matching TRBD2. This CDR3 reads CASSLGLAGTGELFF. The CDR3 DNA follows: TGTGCCAGCAGTCTCGGACTAGCGGGTACCGGGGAGCTGTTTTTT.